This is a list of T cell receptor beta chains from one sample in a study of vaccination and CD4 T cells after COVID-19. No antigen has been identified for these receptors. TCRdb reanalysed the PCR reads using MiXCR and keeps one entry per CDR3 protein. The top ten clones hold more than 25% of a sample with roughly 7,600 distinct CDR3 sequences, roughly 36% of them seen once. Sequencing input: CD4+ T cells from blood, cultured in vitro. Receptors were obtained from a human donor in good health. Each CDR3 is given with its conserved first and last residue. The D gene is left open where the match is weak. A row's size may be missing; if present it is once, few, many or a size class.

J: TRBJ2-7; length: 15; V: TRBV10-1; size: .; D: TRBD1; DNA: TGCGCCAGCAGTACATCCGAGGGGGCAGTCCACGAGCAGTACTTC; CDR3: CASSTSEGAVHEQYF
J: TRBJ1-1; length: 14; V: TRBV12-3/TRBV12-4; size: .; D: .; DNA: TGTGCCAGCAGTTTTACAGGAGGGAACACTGAAGCTTTCTTT; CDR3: CASSFTGGNTEAFF
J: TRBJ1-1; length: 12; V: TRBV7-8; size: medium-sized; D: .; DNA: TGTGCCAGCAGCAGCGACAGGCTTGAAGCTTTCTTT; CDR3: CASSSDRLEAFF
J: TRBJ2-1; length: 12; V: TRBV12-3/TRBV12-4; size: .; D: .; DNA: TGTGCCAGCAGTAGCAGGTCCAGGGAGCAGTTCTTC; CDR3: CASSSRSREQFF
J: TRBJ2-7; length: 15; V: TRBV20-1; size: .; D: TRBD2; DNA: TGCAGTGCTATATCTACGGCGGGGGGGGTTAACGAGCAGTACTTC; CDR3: CSAISTAGGVNEQYF
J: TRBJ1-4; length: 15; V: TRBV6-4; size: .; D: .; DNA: TGTGCCAGCAGTGAAGGGTGGGGAACTAATGAAAAACTGTTTTTT; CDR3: CASSEGWGTNEKLFF
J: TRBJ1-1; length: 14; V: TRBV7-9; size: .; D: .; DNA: TGTGCCAGCAGCCCCGATCTCTGGAACACTGAAGCTTTCTTT; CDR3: CASSPDLWNTEAFF
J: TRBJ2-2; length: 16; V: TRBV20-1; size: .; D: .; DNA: TGCAGTGCTAGAGATCGTAGACTATTCGAGACCGGGGAGCTGTTTTTT; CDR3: CSARDRRLFETGELFF
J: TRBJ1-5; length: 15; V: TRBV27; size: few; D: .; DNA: TGTGCCAGCAGTCCTTCGACAGGTGGCAATCAGCCCCAGCATTTT; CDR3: CASSPSTGGNQPQHF
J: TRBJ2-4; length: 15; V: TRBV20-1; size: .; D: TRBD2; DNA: TGCAGTGCTAGGTCGGGAGGTAGGACCAAAAACATTCAGTACTTC; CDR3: CSARSGGRTKNIQYF
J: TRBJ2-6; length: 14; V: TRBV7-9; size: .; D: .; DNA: TGTGCCAGCCAAACGGACTCTGGGGCCAACGTCCTGACTTTC; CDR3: CASQTDSGANVLTF
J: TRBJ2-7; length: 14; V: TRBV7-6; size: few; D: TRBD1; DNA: TGTGCCAGCAGCGGACCGGGACAGGCTACCGAGCAGTACTTC; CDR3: CASSGPGQATEQYF
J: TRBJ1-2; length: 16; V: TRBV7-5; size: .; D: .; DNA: .; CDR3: CISVPEALRQSYGYTF
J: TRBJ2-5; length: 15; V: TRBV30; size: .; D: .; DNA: TGTGCCTGGAGTGTGGGGGGACCTATCCAAGAGACCCAGTACTTC; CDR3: CAWSVGGPIQETQYF